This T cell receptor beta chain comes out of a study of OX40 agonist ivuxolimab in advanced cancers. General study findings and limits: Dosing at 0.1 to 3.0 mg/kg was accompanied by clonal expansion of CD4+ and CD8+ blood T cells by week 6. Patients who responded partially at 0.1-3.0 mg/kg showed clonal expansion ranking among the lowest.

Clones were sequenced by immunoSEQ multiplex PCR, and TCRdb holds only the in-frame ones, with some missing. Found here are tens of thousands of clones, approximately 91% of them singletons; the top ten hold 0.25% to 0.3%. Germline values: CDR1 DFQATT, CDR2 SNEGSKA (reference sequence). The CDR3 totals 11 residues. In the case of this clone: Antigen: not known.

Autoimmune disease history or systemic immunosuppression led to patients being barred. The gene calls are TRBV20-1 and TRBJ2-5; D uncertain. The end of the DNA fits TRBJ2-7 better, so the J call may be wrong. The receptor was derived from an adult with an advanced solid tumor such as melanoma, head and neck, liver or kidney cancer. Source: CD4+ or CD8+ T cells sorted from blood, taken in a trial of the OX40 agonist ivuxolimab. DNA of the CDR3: TGCAGTGCCCAATGGACGGGCGAGCAGTACTTC. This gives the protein CSAQWTGEQYF.